These 15 T cell receptor beta chains originate from one sample sequenced in a study of shared clonotypes between healthy human individuals. Method: immunoSEQ multiplex PCR; TCRdb's copy keeps in-frame clones and lacks some. Among over 95,000 clones listed, roughly two thirds were seen once. Sequencing was carried out using memory CD8+ T cells sorted from blood. The subset was: CD45RO+ cells pooled with CCR7-negative TemRA cells. The receptors here all came from a woman aged 25 to 39 in good health.

This clone was seen more than once but under ten times. The gene calls are TRBV19 and TRBJ1-5; perhaps TRBD1 as D (5 bases). The CDR3 totals 16 residues. The V gene's germline CDR1 is LNHDA and CDR2 SQIVND (reference sequence). The V end lost 3 bases, the J end lost 6 bases, and 18 bases lay between the germline ends. The CDR3 reads CASSILYLGGTQPQHF. The DNA of the CDR3 is TGTGCCAGTAGTATTCTATACCTGGGGGGGACTCAGCCCCAGCATTTT.

This clone has just one count. The rearrangement joins TRBV7-9 to TRBJ1-5; tentative D call: TRBD1 (6 bases). V lost 5 bases, J lost 4 bases, and 12 bases lay in between. The CDR3 has 14 residues. The germline V gene encodes CDR1 SEHNR and CDR2 FQNEAQ (reference sequence). CDR3 sequence (DNA): TGTGCCAGCAGCGCCATAACAGGGAATCAGCCCCAGCATTTT. This encodes CASSAITGNQPQHF.

This clone was found once. The chain carries TRBV23-1 and TRBJ1-2; D gene unclear. TRBV23-1 is identified as an open reading frame with a role that is uncertain. Trimming left V 4 bases short and J 4 bases short, with 16 bases between. The CDR3 contains 15 residues. The CDR3 coding sequence is TGCGCCAGCAGTCCCCTGCGCAGGCGGGCCTATGGCTACACCTTC. This gives the protein CASSPLRRRAYGYTF.

This clone was detected ten times or more. This rearrangement joins TRBV4-1 to TRBJ1-1; D is unclear. The V end lost 7 bases, the J end lost 8 bases, and 17 bases lay between the germline ends. CDR1 is MGHRA and CDR2 is YSYEKL in the germline V gene. The CDR3 length is 13 residues. The CDR3 DNA sequence: TGCGCCAGCACCCCGGGTCGAGGAGAAGAAGCTTTCTTT. Protein: CASTPGRGEEAFF.

This clone has just a few counts. The identical CDR3 is also encoded by other nucleotide sequences in the sample. The chain links TRBV10-3 to TRBJ2-1, with 7 bases matching TRBD2. Germline V gene data show CDR1 as ENHRY and CDR2 as SYGVKD. Trimming at V came to 0 bases and at J to 5 bases, leaving 10 bases not matched to a gene. The CDR3 extends over 17 amino acids. The CDR3: CAISESEASGDNNEQFF. DNA of the CDR3: TGTGCCATCAGTGAGTCAGAGGCTAGCGGAGATAACAATGAGCAGTTCTTC.

V is TRBV7-3 and J is TRBJ2-1, with D uncertain. Trimming cost V 1 base and J 8 bases, with 15 bases left between them. The CDR3 loop spans 15 amino acids. Germline assignment: CDR1 SGHTA and CDR2 FQGTGA. The CDR3 here is CASSLNLGSTDEQFF. CDR3 bases: TGTGCCAGCAGCTTAAATCTCGGCAGTACGGATGAGCAGTTCTTC.

This clone was seen more than once but under ten times. The rearrangement uses TRBV4-1 and TRBJ2-3; 7 bases align to TRBD2. J was trimmed by 2 bases and V by 2 bases; bases with no gene match: 7. CDR3 length: 16 residues. Looked up from germline, CDR1 is MGHRA and CDR2 is YSYEKL. The CDR3 reads CASSQKSQRDTDTQYF. In nucleotides, the CDR3 is TGCGCCAGCAGCCAAAAGTCCCAGCGGGACACAGATACGCAGTATTTT.

To note about this clone: Relative to the germline gene, one junction end is altered; a read error may explain this. The chain is built from TRBV7-3 and TRBJ2-3; 13 bases fit TRBD2. The CDR3 sequence is 13 residues long. CDR1 is SGHTA and CDR2 is FQGTGA in the germline V gene. CDR3 nucleotides: TGTGCCAGCAGCCAGCCCACGACTAGCGGGAGGATTTTT. Protein: CASSQPTTSGRIF.

The rearrangement uses TRBV2 and TRBJ1-4; D is undetermined. The CDR3 loop spans 16 amino acids. V shed 5 bases and J shed 5 bases, with 18 bases lying between them. Germline V gene data show CDR1 as SNHLY and CDR2 as FYNNEI. In DNA form, the CDR3 reads TGTGCCAGCAGTTTCGGCGTACCTACCCCCAATGAAAAACTGTTTTTT. This translates into CASSFGVPTPNEKLFF.

This clone was observed once. The chain joins TRBV2 to TRBJ2-3; the D is unclear. Trimming took 4 bases from V and 0 from J, leaving 14 bases between them. The CDR3 is 16 residues long. Germline CDR1 is SNHLY and CDR2 is FYNNEI. In DNA form, the CDR3 reads TGTGCCAGCAGTGTTTTTCGGGCGGATAGCACAGATACGCAGTATTTT. Translating gives CASSVFRADSTDTQYF. The whole variable domain, remainder taken from reference TRBV2 and TRBJ2-3, is EPEVTQTPSHQVTQMGQEVILRCVPISNHLYFYWYRQILGQKVEFLVSFYNNEISEKSEIFDDQFSVERPDGSNFTLKIRSTKLEDSAMYFCASSVFRADSTDTQYFGPGTRLTVL.

The chain is built from TRBV19 and TRBJ2-7; D gene unclear. Trimming took off 3 bases at V and 3 bases at J, with 15 bases between the two ends. There are 15 residues in the CDR3. In germline, CDR1 is LNHDA, CDR2 SQIVND (reference sequence). As DNA, the CDR3 is TGTGCCAGTAGTATGATGTTGACACTTAACTACGAGCAGTACTTC. It yields the protein CASSMMLTLNYEQYF. The whole variable domain, remainder taken from reference TRBV19 and TRBJ2-7, is DGGITQSPKYLFRKEGQNVTLSCEQNLNHDAMYWYRQDPGQGLRLIYYSQIVNDFQKGDIAEGYSVSREKKESFPLTVTSAQKNPTAFYLCASSMMLTLNYEQYFGPGTRLTVT.

This clone appeared a few times. The rearrangement joins TRBV6-4 to TRBJ2-1, with a possible D match to TRBD1 (5 bases). There are 13 residues in the CDR3. Germline CDR1 and CDR2: MRHNA and SNTAGT. V lost 3 bases and J lost 5, with 8 bases in between. CDR3 DNA: TGTGCCAGCAGTGAAGACAGCCACAATGAGCAGTTCTTC. Translating gives CASSEDSHNEQFF.

The V call is TRBV7-2, the J call TRBJ1-3; D may be TRBD1 (5 bases). Looked up from germline, CDR1 is SGHTA and CDR2 is FQGNSA. This CDR3 contains 16 residues. The germline V and J ends were trimmed by 2 bases and 0 bases, with 11 bases remaining between them. Here the CDR3 reads CASSLTAGFSGNTIYF. The DNA for the CDR3 is TGTGCCAGCAGCTTAACGGCAGGGTTCTCTGGAAACACCATATATTTT.

The chain employs TRBV25-1 and TRBJ1-2, with D unresolved. Germline CDR1 reads MGHDK; CDR2 reads SYGVNS. The CDR3 spans 13 residues. V lost 1 base and J 6 bases, leaving 9 bases between the germline ends. CDR3 region: CASSEFGQDGYTF. CDR3 nucleotides: TGTGCCAGCAGTGAATTTGGGCAGGATGGCTACACCTTC.

V usage is TRBV28 and J usage is TRBJ1-1, with D tentatively TRBD1 (6 bases). The CDR3 spans 15 residues. Germline assignment: CDR1 MDHEN and CDR2 SYDVKM. The V end lost 6 bases, the J end lost 5 bases, and 19 bases lay between the germline ends. This chain's CDR3 is CASSPLKGEWTEAFF. The CDR3 DNA is TGTGCCAGCAGCCCTCTTAAGGGGGAGTGGACTGAAGCTTTCTTT.